This is a list of T cell receptor beta chains from one sample in a study of human T cells and chemical hapten exposure. TCRdb itself ran the RACE reads through MiXCR, one entry per CDR3 protein. The table includes around 50,000 distinct CDR3 sequences, less than 9.5% detected once. The sample in question was whole blood, obtained in connection with sensitization to the hapten diphenylcyclopropenone (DPC). Every receptor here comes from a woman aged 45-60 years with alopecia areata. Some clones in this sample may be carry-over from other donors' samples. CDR3s include the opening cysteine and the closing phenylalanine or tryptophan. Fields, in order: clone size, V gene, D gene, J gene, CDR3 protein, CDR3 DNA. A D gene is named only where the DNA matches it firmly. Rows may omit the clone size; those that give it use once, few, many or a size class.

many	TRBV6-6	TRBD2	TRBJ2-7	CASSTGLAGGREQYF	TGTGCCAGCAGTACCGGACTAGCGGGAGGGCGAGAGCAGTACTTC
many	TRBV7-2	TRBD1	TRBJ2-7	CASSSVQGPSYEQYF	TGTGCCAGCAGTTCTGTACAGGGGCCCTCCTACGAGCAGTACTTC
.	TRBV9	.	TRBJ2-3	CASSVAPGLGTDTQYF	TGTGCCAGCAGCGTAGCTCCCGGCCTGGGCACAGATACGCAGTATTTT
many	TRBV11-2	.	TRBJ2-5	CASSIRLGPEGTQYF	TGTGCCAGCAGTATACGACTAGGACCCGAGGGGACCCAGTACTTC
many	TRBV3-1	.	TRBJ2-2	CASSHHTGELFF	TGTGCCAGCAGCCATCACACCGGGGAGCTGTTTTTT
many	TRBV29-1	.	TRBJ1-2	CSASKAHRSGGYTF	TGCAGCGCCTCTAAAGCGCACAGGAGCGGCGGCTACACCTTC
many	TRBV29-1	TRBD2	TRBJ2-1	CSGHTSASSYNEQFF	TGCAGCGGACATACTAGCGCGAGCTCCTACAATGAGCAGTTCTTC
many	TRBV28	TRBD1	TRBJ2-3	CVTGQGTDTQYF	TGTGTTACCGGACAGGGTACAGATACGCAGTATTTT
many	TRBV4-3	.	TRBJ2-5	CASSQEWARMQLETQYF	TGCGCCAGCAGCCAAGAATGGGCCAGGATGCAGTTAGAGACCCAGTACTTC
few	TRBV27	.	TRBJ2-1	CASSFDRDEQFF	TGTGCCAGCAGTTTTGACCGCGATGAGCAGTTCTTC
.	TRBV28	.	TRBJ2-6	CASSPSGANVLTF	TGTGCCAGCAGTCCCTCCGGGGCCAACGTCCTGACTTTC
many	TRBV20-1	.	TRBJ2-1	CSAPRGSHSSYNEQFF	TGCAGTGCTCCCCGTGGTAGCCACAGCTCCTACAATGAGCAGTTCTTC
.	TRBV29-1	TRBD1	TRBJ2-7	CSGQSGTGLEQYF	TGCAGCGGTCAAAGTGGGACAGGACTCGAGCAGTACTTC
medium-sized	TRBV20-1	TRBD2	TRBJ2-1	CSALVAGVFSEQFF	TGCAGTGCTCTCGTTGCGGGAGTGTTTTCCGAGCAGTTCTTC
few	TRBV7-2	.	TRBJ1-5	CASSLVGVSNQPQHF	TGTGCCAGCAGCTTAGTTGGGGTTAGCAATCAGCCCCAGCATTTT
.	TRBV20-1	.	TRBJ2-7	CSASAATYEQYF	TGCAGTGCTAGTGCGGCCACCTACGAGCAGTACTTC
many	TRBV12-3/TRBV12-4	TRBD2	TRBJ2-3	CASSLASWAGGSMGTDTQYF	TGTGCCAGCAGTTTAGCCTCTTGGGCGGGAGGGTCGATGGGCACAGATACGCAGTATTTT
many	TRBV29-1	TRBD2	TRBJ2-1	CSVKSGSYEQFF	TGCAGCGTAAAAAGCGGGAGTTATGAGCAGTTCTTC
many	TRBV7-6	.	TRBJ2-1	CASSLGPRGALRGNEQFF	TGTGCCAGCAGCTTAGGTCCCCGTGGGGCGTTAAGGGGTAATGAGCAGTTCTTC
many	TRBV6-2/TRBV6-3	.	TRBJ1-6	CASDAGRNSPLHF	TGTGCCAGCGATGCAGGGAGGAATTCACCCCTCCACTTT